This record looks at one TCR beta chain sequence and its context. Looked up from germline, CDR1 is MNHEY and CDR2 is SMNVEV (reference sequence). This CDR3 spans 14 amino acids. V was clipped by 2 bases and J by 3 bases, with 11 bases between them. This entry comes from a study of blood T cell repertoires in COVID-19. Study background: T cells, B-cell-depleted T cells, or PBMCs supplied cDNA or gDNA.

Assay used: immunoSEQ multiplex PCR; TCRdb lists only in-frame clones, some missing. The table includes 85,000 or so clones, about four fifths detected once. This TCR derives from a man at least 80 years old with acute or convalescent COVID-19. Sequenced material: peripheral blood. V gene TRBV27 combines with J gene TRBJ2-7, with D unclear. The CDR3 loop is CASSLVGGFYEQYF. DNA for the CDR3: TGTGCCAGCAGTTTAGTTGGCGGATTCTACGAGCAGTACTTC.